The 5 T cell receptor beta chains in this list originate from one sample, sequenced in a study of shared clonotypes between healthy human individuals. Selected positively for CCR7 and CD45RO-negative, naive CD8 cells excluded terminally differentiated effector memory CD45RA+ cells. The repertoire was sequenced with immunoSEQ multiplex PCR; TCRdb's copy has only in-frame clones and lacks some. Here the sample spans about 590,000 clones, just under 97% being singletons. The sequenced material came from naive CD8+ T cells sorted from blood. Every receptor here comes from a woman aged 25 to 45 in good health.

The genes are TRBV27 and TRBJ2-7; D is undetermined. The V gene lost 8 bases and the J gene lost 2 bases, with 7 bases spanning the gap. This CDR3 comprises 11 residues. CDR1 is MNHEY, CDR2 SMNVEV, per germline (reference sequence). DNA of the CDR3: TGTGCCAGCGGCTACCCCTACGAGCAGTACTTC. Its protein product is CASGYPYEQYF.

This chain connects TRBV7-7 to TRBJ2-1; no clear D. Between the trimmed V and J ends, which lost 1 base and 4 bases, there was a span of 5 bases. The CDR3 has 13 residues. Germline CDR1 SSHAT, CDR2 FNYEAQ (reference sequence). The CDR3 coding sequence is TGTGCCAGCAGCTTAGGTCCGTACAATGAGCAGTTCTTC. This codes for CASSLGPYNEQFF.

The rearrangement uses TRBV15 and TRBJ2-3; 9 bases line up with TRBD1. This CDR3 has 16 amino acids. Germline assignment: CDR1 LNHNV and CDR2 YYDKDF (reference sequence). V was clipped by 1 base and J by 2 bases; unmatched bases: 4. The CDR3 sequence: CATSRGGTGNTDTQYF. CDR3 nucleotide sequence: TGTGCCACCAGCAGAGGGGGGACAGGGAACACAGATACGCAGTATTTT.

The count of this clone is one. The rearrangement links TRBV11-2 to TRBJ2-2; D gene ambiguous. V lost 5 bases, J lost 2 bases, and 15 bases lay in between. Germline V gene sequence: CDR1 SGHAT, CDR2 FQNNGV. CDR3 length: 16 amino acids. The CDR3 DNA sequence: TGTGCCAGCAGCGCGTTGGGTGTTTCAAACACCGGGGAGCTGTTTTTT. Protein product: CASSALGVSNTGELFF.

The CDR3 DNA is TGCGCCAGCAGCCAAGGGACTTCCCAATATGAGCAGTTCTTC. Its protein is CASSQGTSQYEQFF. The V and J genes are TRBV4-1 and TRBJ2-1; D may be TRBD2 (5 bases). Per the germline V gene, CDR1 is MGHRA and CDR2 is YSYEKL. Between the trimmed V and J ends, which lost 1 base and 8 bases, there was a span of 12 bases. There are 14 residues in the CDR3.